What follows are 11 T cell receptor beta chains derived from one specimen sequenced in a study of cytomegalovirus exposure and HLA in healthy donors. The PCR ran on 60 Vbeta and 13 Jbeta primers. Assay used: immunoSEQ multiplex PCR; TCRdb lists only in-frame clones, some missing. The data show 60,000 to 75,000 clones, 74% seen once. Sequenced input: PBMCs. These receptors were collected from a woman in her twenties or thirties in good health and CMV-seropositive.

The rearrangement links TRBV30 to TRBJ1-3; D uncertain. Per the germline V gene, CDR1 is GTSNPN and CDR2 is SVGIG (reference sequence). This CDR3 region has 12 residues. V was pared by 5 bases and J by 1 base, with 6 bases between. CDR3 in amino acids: CAWGRSGNTIYF. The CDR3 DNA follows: TGTGCCTGGGGGCGATCTGGAAACACCATATATTTT.

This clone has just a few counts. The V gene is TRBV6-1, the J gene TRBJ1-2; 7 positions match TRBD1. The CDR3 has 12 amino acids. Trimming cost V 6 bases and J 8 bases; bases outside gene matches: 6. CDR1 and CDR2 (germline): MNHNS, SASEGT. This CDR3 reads CASRGQSRGYTF. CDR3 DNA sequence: TGTGCCAGCAGGGGACAGTCTCGGGGCTACACCTTC.

The CDR3 DNA reads as TGTGCCAGCTCATCCCAAACAGATACGCAGTATTTT. It codes for CASSSQTDTQYF. The chain recombines TRBV18 with TRBJ2-3, with D unresolved. Germline V gene data show CDR1 as KGHSH and CDR2 as LQKENI. Trimming stripped 5 bases from V and 3 bases from J, with 6 bases between. The CDR3 is made up of 12 amino acids. Drawing the rest from reference TRBV18 and TRBJ2-3, the complete variable domain is NAGVMQNPRHLVRRRGQEARLRCSPMKGHSHVYWYRQLPEEGLKFMVYLQKENIIDESGMPKERFSAEFPKEGPSILRIQQVVRGDSAAYFCASSSQTDTQYFGPGTRLTVL.

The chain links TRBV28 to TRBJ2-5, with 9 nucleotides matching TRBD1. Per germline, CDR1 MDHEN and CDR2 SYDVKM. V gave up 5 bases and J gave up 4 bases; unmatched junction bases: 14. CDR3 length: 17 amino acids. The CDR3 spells CASSTKTDRGVRETQYF. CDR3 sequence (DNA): TGTGCCAGCAGTACTAAAACGGACAGGGGTGTAAGAGAGACCCAGTACTTC.

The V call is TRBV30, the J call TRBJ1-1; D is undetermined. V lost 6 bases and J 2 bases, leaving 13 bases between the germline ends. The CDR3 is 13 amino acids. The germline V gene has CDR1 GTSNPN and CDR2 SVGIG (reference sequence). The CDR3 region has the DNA TGTGCCTGCAAACAAGGGAGAAACACTGAAGCTTTCTTT. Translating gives CACKQGRNTEAFF.

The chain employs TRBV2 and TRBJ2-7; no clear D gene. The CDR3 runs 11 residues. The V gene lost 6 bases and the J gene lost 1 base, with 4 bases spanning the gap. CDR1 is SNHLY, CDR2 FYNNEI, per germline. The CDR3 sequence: CASSPSYEQYF. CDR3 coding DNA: TGTGCCAGCAGCCCATCCTACGAGCAGTACTTC.

The CDR3 reads CASRPGLATDTQYF. Written as DNA, the CDR3 is TGTGCCAGCAGGCCCGGACTAGCGACAGATACGCAGTATTTT. The chain combines TRBV6-5 with TRBJ2-3; 9 nucleotides match TRBD2. Germline V gives CDR1 MNHEY, CDR2 SVGAGI. The CDR3 is 14 residues long. J gave up 3 bases and V 6 bases, and 4 bases lay outside the gene matches.

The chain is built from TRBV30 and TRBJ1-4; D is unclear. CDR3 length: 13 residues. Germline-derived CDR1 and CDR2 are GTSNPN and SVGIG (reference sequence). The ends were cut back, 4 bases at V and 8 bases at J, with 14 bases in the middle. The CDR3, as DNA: TGTGCCTGGACACTCCAAGCGGACGAAAAACTGTTTTTT. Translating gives CAWTLQADEKLFF.

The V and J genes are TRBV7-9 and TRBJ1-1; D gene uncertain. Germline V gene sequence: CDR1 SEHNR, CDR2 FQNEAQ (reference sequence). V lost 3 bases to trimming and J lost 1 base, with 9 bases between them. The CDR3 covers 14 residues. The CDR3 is CASSLGVRNTEAFF. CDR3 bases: TGTGCCAGCAGCTTGGGAGTGCGGAACACTGAAGCTTTCTTT.

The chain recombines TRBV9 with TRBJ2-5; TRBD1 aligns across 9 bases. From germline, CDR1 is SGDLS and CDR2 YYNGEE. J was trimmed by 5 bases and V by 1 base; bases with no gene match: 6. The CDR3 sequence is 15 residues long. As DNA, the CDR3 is TGTGCCAGCAGCGTACAGACAGGGGGTATGGAGACCCAGTACTTC. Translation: CASSVQTGGMETQYF.

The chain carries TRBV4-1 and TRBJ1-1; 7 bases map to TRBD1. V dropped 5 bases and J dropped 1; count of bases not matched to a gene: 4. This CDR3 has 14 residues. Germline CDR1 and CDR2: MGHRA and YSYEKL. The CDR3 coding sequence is TGCGCCAGCAGCGCGGACAGGTCGAACACTGAAGCTTTCTTT. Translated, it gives CASSADRSNTEAFF.